The next 21 T cell receptor beta chains were all read from a single sample in a study of regulatory T cells in long-lasting Graves disease. Arm-PCR of CDR3 regions and iRepertoire HTBI primers were the basis on which TCR beta libraries were built. MiXCR, applied by TCRdb to the multiplex PCR reads, yields one record per CDR3 protein. Here the sample spans 400,000 to 500,000 distinct CDR3 sequences, roughly 21% being singletons. Time point in this sample: persistent/refractory GD, antithyroid drugs over 5 years with positive TRAb. PBMC-derived RNA was used for the TCR library. This specimen consisted of peripheral blood mononuclear cells (PBMCs), obtained when the disease was refractory, from a patient treated with antithyroid drugs. These receptors came from a female donor with Graves disease.

Many counts were recorded for this clonotype. The genes are TRBV3-1 and TRBJ2-5; tentatively, D is TRBD2 (6 bases). The germline gives CDR1 LGHDT, CDR2 YNNKEL (reference sequence). V dropped 3 bases and J dropped 4 bases, with 18 bases sitting between them. There are 16 residues in the CDR3. CDR3 loop: CASSQRGPRRGETQYF. The DNA of the CDR3 is TGTGCCAGCAGCCAGAGGGGCCCACGGCGGGGAGAGACCCAGTACTTC.

The V and J genes are TRBV2 and TRBJ2-1; D may be TRBD1 or TRBD2 (5 bases each). CDR3 length equals 17 residues. Trimming took off 8 bases at V and 5 bases at J, with 25 bases between the two ends. Germline values: CDR1 SNHLY, CDR2 FYNNEI. The CDR3 here is CASDSSHPGRRNNEQFF. CDR3 nucleotide sequence: TGTGCCAGCGATTCTTCTCACCCGGGACGGCGAAACAATGAGCAGTTCTTC.

The chain employs TRBV18 and TRBJ1-2, with 7 bases matching TRBD1. The V and J ends lost 8 bases and 6 bases, in that order; junction bases with no gene match: 6. CDR3 length equals 12 residues. Per germline, CDR1 KGHSH and CDR2 LQKENI. In nucleotides, the CDR3 is TGTGCCAGCGAACGGACAGGTCATGGCTACACCTTC. Residues: CASERTGHGYTF. Using reference TRBV18 and TRBJ1-2 for the parts outside the CDR3, the full variable domain is NAGVMQNPRHLVRRRGQEARLRCSPMKGHSHVYWYRQLPEEGLKFMVYLQKENIIDESGMPKERFSAEFPKEGPSILRIQQVVRGDSAAYFCASERTGHGYTFGSGTRLTVV.

The chain recombines TRBV28 with TRBJ2-5; 11 bases align to TRBD2. The assigned J gene may be wrong: the sequence end matches TRBJ2-1 better. Looked up from germline, CDR1 is MDHEN and CDR2 is SYDVKM. The CDR3 runs to 15 residues. CDR3 sequence reads: CASSAGTSGVNEQFF. In DNA, the CDR3 is TGTGCCAGCAGCGCCGGGACTAGCGGAGTCAATGAGCAGTTCTTC.

The V gene is TRBV28, the J gene TRBJ2-3, with 7 bases that match TRBD1. V shed 6 bases and J 4 bases; nucleotides not matched to a gene: 7. The CDR3 length is 14 residues. Germline CDR1 and CDR2: MDHEN and SYDVKM. As DNA, the CDR3 is TGTGCCAGCAGCCACAAGACAGGGCCAGATACGCAGTATTTT. Protein: CASSHKTGPDTQYF.

The rearrangement uses TRBV7-2 and TRBJ1-6; D is undetermined. CDR1 is SGHTA, CDR2 FQGNSA, per germline. V was shortened by 3 bases and J by 7 bases, with 4 bases between the two germline ends. The CDR3 totals 12 residues. CDR3 DNA sequence: TGTGCCAGCAGCTTCCTGAATTCACCCCTCCACTTT. This encodes CASSFLNSPLHF.

V and J are TRBV24-1 and TRBJ1-5; the D gene is possibly TRBD1 (5 bases). V was shortened by 1 base and J by 3 bases, with 15 bases between the two germline ends. Germline CDR1 is KGHDR and CDR2 is SFDVKD. The CDR3 length is 17 residues. CDR3 region: CATSDFNLGTSNQPQHF. The CDR3, as DNA: TGTGCCACCAGTGATTTTAACCTCGGGACCTCCAATCAGCCCCAGCATTTT.

There are many counts of this clonotype. This chain connects TRBV7-2 to TRBJ1-1, with D unclear. The CDR3 covers 14 residues. Germline CDR1 reads SGHTA; CDR2 reads FQGNSA. V gave up 5 bases and J gave up 6 bases, with 16 bases separating them. CDR3 sequence: CASSQRMEGPEAFF. As DNA, the CDR3 is TGTGCCAGCAGCCAAAGAATGGAAGGGCCTGAAGCTTTCTTT. Variable domain in full (rest from reference TRBV7-2 and TRBJ1-1): GAGVSQSPSNKVTEKGKDVELRCDPISGHTALYWYRQSLGQGLEFLIYFQGNSAPDKSGLPSDRFSAERTGGSVSTLTIQRTQQEDSAVYLCASSQRMEGPEAFFGQGTRLTVV.

This clonotype has just a few counts. The chain recombines TRBV29-1 with TRBJ1-1; D possibly corresponds to TRBD1 (5 bases). With 0 bases removed from V and 3 bases from J, the gap between germline ends came to 8 bases. CDR1 and CDR2 from the germline V gene are SQVTM and ANQGSEA. This CDR3 spans 13 amino acids. As DNA, the CDR3 is TGCAGCGTTGAAGATGCGGGGGACACTGAAGCTTTCTTT. Protein sequence: CSVEDAGDTEAFF.

This clonotype was counted at least ten times. The chain uses TRBV29-1 and TRBJ2-5; D ambiguous. Trimming took off 4 bases at V and 2 bases at J, with 14 bases between the two ends. CDR3 size: 14 residues. Germline CDR1 reads SQVTM; CDR2 reads ANQGSEA. The CDR3 DNA is TGCAGCGTTGGAATACGAGCAGGTCAAGAGACCCAGTACTTC. Translating gives CSVGIRAGQETQYF.

This clonotype came up a few times. The chain is built from TRBV20-1 and TRBJ2-1; D may be TRBD1 (6 bases). V lost 4 bases, J lost 5 bases, and 6 bases lay in between. The CDR3 is 11 residues long. CDR1 is DFQATT and CDR2 is SNEGSKA in the germline V gene (reference sequence). The CDR3: CSATGDNEQFF. CDR3 bases: TGCAGTGCTACAGGGGACAATGAGCAGTTCTTC.

This clonotype was seen at least ten times. This rearrangement joins TRBV28 to TRBJ2-2; D is ambiguous. There are 13 residues in the CDR3. Trimming shortened V by 6 bases and J by 5 bases, and 10 bases separated the two germline ends. CDR1 is MDHEN, CDR2 SYDVKM, per germline. The CDR3, as DNA: TGTGCCAGCAGCTTAACAAGGACCGGGGAGCTGTTTTTT. Encoded protein: CASSLTRTGELFF.

The chain links TRBV20-1 to TRBJ2-7; the match to TRBD2 covers 7 bases. CDR3 length: 12 amino acids. The germline V gene encodes CDR1 DFQATT and CDR2 SNEGSKA (reference sequence). Losses at the gene ends were 3 bases for V and 8 bases for J; bases not matched to a gene: 7. The CDR3 DNA reads as TGCAGTGCTAGGGGGGGGGGGGGTAAGCAGTACTTC. It translates to CSARGGGGKQYF.

This clonotype came up many times. V and J are TRBV28 and TRBJ2-5; TRBD2 aligns across 13 bases. The length of the CDR3 is 17 residues. From germline, CDR1 is MDHEN and CDR2 SYDVKM. After removal of 5 bases from V and 2 bases from J, the junction contained 8 bases not matched to a gene. DNA for the CDR3: TGTGCCAGCAGTCAGATCAGGGGACTAGCGGGGCAAGAGACCCAGTACTTC. Protein product: CASSQIRGLAGQETQYF.

This clonotype has ten or more counts. This chain uses TRBV20-1 with TRBJ1-1; D gene uncertain. Trimming removed 3 bases from V and 1 base from J, with 6 bases in between. The CDR3 consists of 12 residues. Per the germline V gene, CDR1 is DFQATT and CDR2 is SNEGSKA (reference sequence). CDR3 in DNA: TGCAGTGCTAGTAAGGAGAACACTGAAGCTTTCTTT. This gives the protein CSASKENTEAFF.

This clonotype occurred many times. The chain has TRBV4-1 and TRBJ1-2; D may be TRBD1 (5 bases). Trimming pared 1 base from V and 3 bases from J, leaving 12 bases between. Germline CDR1 and CDR2: MGHRA and YSYEKL. There are 15 residues in the CDR3. The CDR3 DNA sequence: TGCGCCAGCAGCCAAGGGCCCACGGGGGACTATGGCTACACCTTC. Its protein is CASSQGPTGDYGYTF.

This clonotype was detected ten times or more. The gene calls are TRBV14 and TRBJ1-2, with TRBD1 as a possible D gene (5 bases). The CDR3 consists of 14 residues. Per the germline V gene, CDR1 is SGHDN and CDR2 is FVKESK. The germline V and J ends were trimmed by 3 bases and 3 bases, with 11 bases remaining between them. The CDR3 protein is CASSQADIYYGYTF. Written as DNA, the CDR3 is TGTGCCAGCAGCCAGGCGGACATTTACTATGGCTACACCTTC.

This clonotype was counted many times. V is TRBV5-6 and J is TRBJ2-6, with 7 bases matching TRBD1. CDR1 and CDR2 from the germline V gene are SGHDT and YYEEEE. The trim removed 3 bases at V and 12 bases at J, leaving 3 bases unmatched. This CDR3 has 12 amino acids. This chain's CDR3 is CASSYAGGVLTF. As DNA, the CDR3 is TGTGCCAGCAGCTATGCAGGGGGCGTCCTGACTTTC.

Ten or more counts support this clonotype. The V gene is TRBV28, the J gene TRBJ1-6; TRBD1 matches at 9 bases. V was clipped by 5 bases and J by 7 bases; unmatched bases: 6. Germline V gene lookup returns CDR1 MDHEN and CDR2 SYDVKM. The CDR3 sequence is 15 residues long. CDR3 amino acids: CASSPTDRGNSPLHF. The CDR3 nucleotides are TGTGCCAGCAGTCCCACGGACAGGGGCAATTCACCCCTCCACTTT.

This clonotype was found many times. This rearrangement joins TRBV2 to TRBJ1-3; possibly TRBD1 for D (5 bases). Per germline, CDR1 SNHLY and CDR2 FYNNEI. The V gene lost 5 bases and the J gene lost 3 bases, with 8 bases spanning the gap. The CDR3 covers 13 residues. In DNA, the CDR3 is TGTGCCAGCAGTCCAGGGTTTGGAAACACCATATATTTT. Translated: CASSPGFGNTIYF.

There are a few counts of this clonotype. The chain is built from TRBV29-1 and TRBJ2-5, with D possibly matching TRBD2 (6 bases). This CDR3 contains 13 residues. Germline V gene sequence: CDR1 SQVTM, CDR2 ANQGSEA. Between the trimmed V and J ends, which lost 3 bases and 7 bases, there was a span of 15 bases. CDR3 in amino acids: CSVDTGDWRTQYF. The CDR3 nucleotides are TGCAGCGTTGATACGGGGGACTGGCGGACCCAGTACTTC.